These T cell receptor beta chains were read from a single sample in a study of T cell repertoires in cytomegalovirus infection. TCRdb ran MiXCR on the reads and lists one entry per CDR3 protein. The profile covers about 700,000 distinct CDR3 sequences, with around 31% appearing a single time and around a sixth taken by the ten largest. Antigen specificity for these receptors is unknown. The input for sequencing was cultured PBMCs, taken from culture after CMV antigen stimulation. These receptors were obtained from a human donor in good health (CMV status not recorded). Some clones in this sample may be carry-over from other donors' samples. CDR3s include the opening cysteine and the closing phenylalanine or tryptophan. The D gene is left open where the match is weak. The listing skips clone size in some rows; elsewhere it reads once, few, many or a size class.

DNA,CDR3,size,J,D,V
TGTGCCAGCAGCTTGAGGGGGCACGACCGTGAAAAACTGTTTTTT,CASSLRGHDREKLFF,.,TRBJ1-4,TRBD1,TRBV5-4
TGTGCCAGCAGCTCCTTGGGGACTAGCGGGAGCCAGTATTTT,CASSSLGTSGSQYF,.,TRBJ2-3,TRBD2,TRBV7-2
TGTGCCAGCAGACCGACAGGGTATAGCAATCAGCCCCAGCATTTT,CASRPTGYSNQPQHF,few,TRBJ1-5,TRBD1,TRBV28
TGTGCCAGCAGCTTAGTCGGGGGCTTAGATACGCAGTATTTT,CASSLVGGLDTQYF,.,TRBJ2-3,.,TRBV7-2
TGTGCCAGCAACCTAGACCCCGGGATTTACACTGAAGCTTTCTTT,CASNLDPGIYTEAFF,.,TRBJ1-1,.,TRBV6-2/TRBV6-3
TGTGCCAGCAGCTACGCAGCGGGCCCACAGTTCTTC,CASSYAAGPQFF,few,TRBJ2-1,.,TRBV7-2
TGTGCCAGCAGCCACCACTCCGGGACCCGTAGGCACACCTTC,CASSHHSGTRRHTF,.,TRBJ1-2,.,TRBV6-6
TGTGCCAGCAGCTTAGTGGCGGGCCTGACCTACGAGCAGTACTTC,CASSLVAGLTYEQYF,many,TRBJ2-7,.,TRBV7-2
TGTGCCAGCAGTCTCAACTCCAAAACAGATACGCAGTATTTT,CASSLNSKTDTQYF,.,TRBJ2-3,.,TRBV6-2/TRBV6-3
TGCGCCAGCAGCTTGGCCGTGGTAGCATCGAGAGAGACCCAGTACTTC,CASSLAVVASRETQYF,.,TRBJ2-5,.,TRBV5-1
TGTGCCAGCACCAAACACTCGAGTAACTATGGCTACACCTTC,CASTKHSSNYGYTF,few,TRBJ1-2,.,TRBV12-3/TRBV12-4
TGCGCCAGCAGCCAACCACTGGATGGGACAGCGACTTACTCTGGGGCCAACGTCCTGACTTTC,CASSQPLDGTATYSGANVLTF,few,TRBJ2-6,TRBD1,TRBV4-3
TGTGCCTCGGCAACCGGGACTAGCAGGGGGCTGACGCAGTATTTT,CASATGTSRGLTQYF,.,TRBJ2-3,.,TRBV5-6
TGTGCCAGCAGTTTACAAGTTGATTACGAGCAGTACTTC,CASSLQVDYEQYF,few,TRBJ2-7,.,TRBV7-2